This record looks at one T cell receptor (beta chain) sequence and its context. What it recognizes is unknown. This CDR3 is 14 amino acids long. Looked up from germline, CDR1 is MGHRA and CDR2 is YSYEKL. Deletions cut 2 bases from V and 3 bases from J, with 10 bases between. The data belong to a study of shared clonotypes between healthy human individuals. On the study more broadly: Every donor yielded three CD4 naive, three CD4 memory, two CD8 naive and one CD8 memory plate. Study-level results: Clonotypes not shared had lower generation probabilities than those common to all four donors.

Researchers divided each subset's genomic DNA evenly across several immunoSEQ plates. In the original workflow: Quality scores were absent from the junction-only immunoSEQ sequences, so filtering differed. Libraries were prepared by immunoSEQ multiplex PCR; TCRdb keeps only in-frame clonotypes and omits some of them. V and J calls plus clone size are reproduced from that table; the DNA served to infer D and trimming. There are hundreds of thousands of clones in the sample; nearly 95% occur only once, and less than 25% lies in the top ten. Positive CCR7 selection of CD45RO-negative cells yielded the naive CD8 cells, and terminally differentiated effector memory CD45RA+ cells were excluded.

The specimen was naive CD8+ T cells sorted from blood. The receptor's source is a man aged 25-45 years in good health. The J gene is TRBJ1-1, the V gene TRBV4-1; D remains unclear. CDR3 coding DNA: TGCGCCAGCAGCCAACCATGGTCTGACACTGAAGCTTTCTTT. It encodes CASSQPWSDTEAFF.